The TCR beta chain under discussion was sequenced for a study of early T cells in non-severe SARS-CoV-2 infection. Study-wide background: RNA in bulk from unsorted whole blood was sequenced, and chains were unpaired.

Unique molecular identifiers tagged individual cDNA molecules. Using its own MiXCR run on the 5' RACE reads, TCRdb lists one record per CDR3 protein. The data contain about 60,000 distinct CDR3 sequences, about 9.3% of them seen just once; the ten biggest clones take up 1.2%. Study observations and caveats: VDJdb matching favored anti-spike CD8 responses, missing private and CD4 specificities.

This CDR3 spans 12 amino acids. Germline loops: CDR1 SGDLS, CDR2 YYNGEE. Trimming removed 1 base from V and 7 bases from J, with 8 bases in between. This clonotype was seen more than once but under ten times. The antigen is unknown. The origin of this receptor is an adult who was a healthcare worker with PCR-confirmed SARS-CoV-2 infection or an uninfected control (not recorded which). Input material: whole blood. V and J are TRBV9 and TRBJ1-2; D call uncertain. The CDR3 nucleotides are TGTGCCAGCAGCGTATTGGATGGTGGCTACACCTTC. This gives the protein CASSVLDGGYTF.